This T cell receptor beta chain was obtained from a study of regulatory T cells in long-lasting Graves disease. This clonotype came up many times. Its antigen remains unknown. Whole-study findings and limits: TRBV28 was favored in persistent disease, as were TRBJ1-2 and TRBJ2-5.

The authors built TCR beta libraries using iRepertoire HTBI primers and Arm-PCR of CDR3 regions. TCRdb fed the multiplex PCR reads into MiXCR, producing one record per CDR3 protein. The table records some 220,000 distinct CDR3 sequences, roughly a fifth of them present only once. J lost 3 bases, V lost 2 bases, and 10 bases had no gene match. The CDR3 sequence is 18 residues long. From germline, CDR1 is ENHRY and CDR2 SYGVKD. The time point denotes: newly diagnosed GD, antithyroid drugs for less than 3 months. After RNA was extracted from PBMCs, the TCR library was made from it. The sample also formed part of further work on T cells in Graves' hyperthyroidism and ophthalmopathy.

Sequencing was performed on peripheral blood mononuclear cells (PBMCs), taken at new diagnosis, from a patient treated with antithyroid drugs. The sequence was collected from a woman in her twenties or thirties with Graves disease. The V call is TRBV10-3, the J call TRBJ2-1, with 10 bases fitting TRBD2. The CDR3 spells CAISEPLQTSGRYNEQFF. DNA for the CDR3: TGTGCCATCAGTGAGCCCCTCCAGACTAGCGGGCGCTACAATGAGCAGTTCTTC.